What follows are 32 T cell receptor beta chains derived from one specimen sequenced in a study of sequential checkpoint blockade in melanoma. Method: immunoSEQ multiplex PCR; TCRdb's copy keeps in-frame clones and lacks some. The table shows tens of thousands of clones, with approximately 82% occurring only once. As to treatment: randomized to nivolumab then ipilimumab (arm A) or the reverse (arm B). The sample was CD8+ T cells sorted from blood (inferred from file names), taken from a patient given nivolumab and ipilimumab in sequence. The origin of the receptors is a human donor with melanoma.

V usage is TRBV6-6 and J usage is TRBJ1-1, with TRBD1 identical over 8 bases. CDR3 size: 14 residues. The junction had 8 bases not matched to a gene; V was cut back by 7 bases and J by 4 bases. Germline V gives CDR1 MNHNY, CDR2 SVGAGI (reference sequence). CDR3 coding DNA: TGTGCCAGCACTAGGAGGGACAGGAGCACTGAAGCTTTCTTT. This translates into CASTRRDRSTEAFF.

The gene calls are TRBV21-1 and TRBJ2-7; the D segment call TRBD2 is taken from the table without a DNA check. TRBV21-1 is reported as a pseudogene. CDR3 length equals 15 residues. CDR3 DNA: TGTGCCAGCAGCAAAGGTCCTGGGTACGGGGACGAGCAGTACTTC. Protein: CASSKGPGYGDEQYF.

The rearrangement joins TRBV7-9 to TRBJ2-5; D possibly corresponds to TRBD1 (6 bases). Trimming left V 5 bases short and J 2 bases short, with 15 bases between. Germline assignment: CDR1 SEHNR and CDR2 FQNEAQ (reference sequence). CDR3 length: 15 amino acids. The CDR3 DNA sequence: TGTGCCAGCAGCGGGCATACAGGGAAACAAGAGACCCAGTACTTC. It translates to CASSGHTGKQETQYF.

The chain has TRBV27 and TRBJ2-4; D is perhaps TRBD1 (8 bases). V lost 5 bases and J lost 6, with 14 bases in between. The germline gives CDR1 MNHEY, CDR2 SMNVEV (reference sequence). This CDR3 has 14 residues. The CDR3 spells CASSNTGGGNIQYF. The CDR3 coding sequence is TGTGCCAGCAGTAACACAGGGGGGGGAAACATTCAGTACTTC.

This chain's CDR3 is CASSYSETLNQPQHF. CDR3 in DNA: TGTGCCAGCAGTTACTCTGAAACTCTCAATCAGCCCCAGCATTTT. The chain has TRBV6-6 and TRBJ1-5, with D unclear. Germline CDR1 MNHNY, CDR2 SVGAGI (reference sequence). The CDR3 consists of 15 residues. V was trimmed by 0 bases and J by 3 bases, leaving 9 bases between them.

The J gene is TRBJ1-1, the V gene TRBV19; 7 bases match TRBD1. Germline V CDR1 and CDR2: LNHDA, SQIVND (reference sequence). CDR3 size: 14 residues. V dropped 3 bases and J dropped 6; count of bases not matched to a gene: 7. The CDR3 sequence: CASSIRGLVAEAFF. The CDR3 nucleotides read TGTGCCAGTAGTATTAGGGGGCTAGTGGCTGAAGCTTTCTTT.

The DNA of the CDR3 is TGTGCCAGCAGTTATCAGAGACAGGGTTTGGGGACCCAGTACTTC. It translates to CASSYQRQGLGTQYF. This chain connects TRBV6-5 to TRBJ2-5; 7 nucleotides line up with TRBD1. There are 15 residues in the CDR3. Germline loops: CDR1 MNHEY, CDR2 SVGAGI. Germline trimming cut 3 bases from V and 7 bases from J; bases unmatched to any gene: 11.

The chain recombines TRBV30 with TRBJ2-3, with 12 nucleotides matching TRBD2. V lost 2 bases to trimming and J lost 2 bases; unmatched junction nucleotides: 5. CDR3 size: 16 residues. Germline V gene data show CDR1 as GTSNPN and CDR2 as SVGIG (reference sequence). CDR3 coding DNA: TGTGCCTGGAGTTCCCTAGCGGGAGGGTTCACAGATACGCAGTATTTT. Amino acid sequence: CAWSSLAGGFTDTQYF.

The gene calls are TRBV27 and TRBJ1-3; TRBD1 agrees at 9 bases. The CDR3 has 15 amino acids. The germline CDR1 and CDR2 sequences are MNHEY and SMNVEV (reference sequence). The ends lost 6 bases at V and 9 bases at J; junction bases unmatched: 12. CDR3 bases: TGTGCCAGCAGCCCTCTGGGACAGGGTCCGGCCACCATATATTTT. Protein product: CASSPLGQGPATIYF.

The chain employs TRBV10-2 and TRBJ1-1; D not resolved. The CDR3 loop spans 14 amino acids. Between the trimmed V and J ends, which lost 4 bases and 5 bases, there was a span of 14 bases. Germline V gene sequence: CDR1 WSHSY, CDR2 SAAADI. CDR3 bases: TGCGCCAGCAGTGTTGAGCTCCCGAGGACTGAAGCTTTCTTT. Protein sequence: CASSVELPRTEAFF.

This clone was picked up one time. The V gene is TRBV27, the J gene TRBJ2-7, with D perhaps matching TRBD2 (6 bases). This CDR3 has 13 residues. CDR1 is MNHEY, CDR2 SMNVEV, per germline (reference sequence). With 3 bases removed from V and 5 bases from J, the gap between germline ends came to 11 bases. The CDR3 DNA follows: TGTGCCAGCAGTTTTGCTCCGGGGGACGAGCAGTACTTC. Its translation: CASSFAPGDEQYF.

J is TRBJ2-3 and V is TRBV7-2, with 11 bases lining up with TRBD2. V shed 2 bases, J shed 4 bases, and the junction held 5 bases outside the gene matches. Germline-derived CDR1 and CDR2 are SGHTA and FQGNSA. The CDR3 runs to 16 residues. For the CDR3, the DNA is TGTGCCAGCAGCTTAAGTCTAGCGGGAGGCCCAGATACGCAGTATTTT. Amino acid sequence: CASSLSLAGGPDTQYF.

The rearrangement uses TRBV18 and TRBJ1-2, with 8 positions matching TRBD1. Looked up from germline, CDR1 is KGHSH and CDR2 is LQKENI. The V gene end was trimmed by 3 bases and the J gene end by 6 bases; junction bases not matched to a gene: 3. The CDR3 sequence is 13 residues long. CDR3 bases: TGTGCCAGCTCACCGTCAGGGGGCGATGGCTACACCTTC. Encoded protein: CASSPSGGDGYTF.

The chain recombines TRBV29-1 with TRBJ1-1, with TRBD1 identical over 7 bases. The J segment lost 0 bases and the V segment lost 6 bases, leaving 4 bases of the junction unmatched. The CDR3 length is 13 residues. Germline V gives CDR1 SQVTM, CDR2 ANQGSEA. Written as DNA, the CDR3 is TGCAGCGTCCCGGGACAGATGAACACTGAAGCTTTCTTT. It encodes CSVPGQMNTEAFF.

The rearrangement uses TRBV9 and TRBJ2-3, with TRBD1 matching 8 bases. V lost 3 bases, J lost 4 bases, and 7 bases stayed unmatched. The CDR3 has 15 residues. From germline, CDR1 is SGDLS and CDR2 YYNGEE. This CDR3 reads CASSGDRGRPDTQYF. CDR3 DNA sequence: TGTGCCAGCAGCGGAGACAGGGGCCGCCCAGATACGCAGTATTTT.

The genes are TRBV28 and TRBJ1-4; D gene uncertain. The CDR3 has 12 residues. The V end was cut by 6 bases, the J end by 8 bases, with 10 bases between. Germline values: CDR1 MDHEN, CDR2 SYDVKM. CDR3 DNA sequence: TGTGCCAGCAGCCGGCTGAGGGAAAAACTGTTTTTT. Encoded protein: CASSRLREKLFF.

This chain joins TRBV6-6 and TRBJ2-1, with D perhaps matching TRBD2 (6 bases). The CDR3 totals 13 residues. V was shortened by 6 bases and J by 0 bases, with 6 bases between the two germline ends. Germline loops: CDR1 MNHNY, CDR2 SVGAGI (reference sequence). CDR3 sequence: CASRTSSYNEQFF. DNA for the CDR3: TGTGCCAGCAGGACTAGCTCCTACAATGAGCAGTTCTTC.

The chain employs TRBV7-8 and TRBJ1-2; 7 bases agree with TRBD1. J was trimmed by 4 bases and V by 5 bases; bases with no gene match: 4. Germline lookup yields CDR1 SGHVS and CDR2 FQNEAQ. This CDR3 comprises 13 residues. CDR3 sequence reads: CASSRDSTYGYTF. CDR3 bases: TGTGCCAGCAGCCGGGACAGCACCTATGGCTACACCTTC.

The table lists this clone with a few counts. The chain has TRBV6-9 and TRBJ2-7; 9 bases are a match to TRBD1. CDR1 MNHGY and CDR2 SVAAGI come from the germline V gene. CDR3 length: 16 amino acids. J lost 4 bases, V lost 3 bases, and 10 bases had no gene match. DNA of the CDR3: TGTGCCAGCAGTTACCCCCGGGACAGGGCCAGATACGAGCAGTACTTC. Amino acid sequence: CASSYPRDRARYEQYF.

This sequence joins TRBV7-2 and TRBJ2-1; TRBD1 matches 7 bases. The CDR3 contains 13 residues. The junction had 2 bases not matched to a gene; V was cut back by 5 bases and J by 4 bases. Germline CDR1 and CDR2: SGHTA and FQGNSA. The CDR3 region is CASSPGQYNEQFF. CDR3 DNA: TGTGCCAGCAGCCCGGGACAGTACAATGAGCAGTTCTTC.

The V call is TRBV9, the J call TRBJ2-5; 13 nucleotides line up with TRBD2. V lost 3 bases, J lost 5 bases, and 10 bases stayed unmatched. Germline CDR1 SGDLS, CDR2 YYNGEE. The CDR3 totals 17 residues. The CDR3 DNA sequence: TGTGCCAGCAGCGCCCGTCCGGGACTAGCGGGAATGGAGACCCAGTACTTC. Translation: CASSARPGLAGMETQYF.

In regard to this clone: This CDR3 is also generated by other DNA sequences in the sample. V usage is TRBV18 and J usage is TRBJ2-1; 9 bases align to TRBD2. Germline V gene sequence: CDR1 KGHSH, CDR2 LQKENI. The CDR3 is made up of 15 amino acids. The junction had 5 bases not matched to a gene; V was cut back by 3 bases and J by 5 bases. The CDR3 DNA reads as TGTGCCAGCTCACCGCCTAGCGGGATCGACAATGAGCAGTTCTTC. It specifies CASSPPSGIDNEQFF. The full variable domain, rest sourced from reference TRBV18 and TRBJ2-1, is NAGVMQNPRHLVRRRGQEARLRCSPMKGHSHVYWYRQLPEEGLKFMVYLQKENIIDESGMPKERFSAEFPKEGPSILRIQQVVRGDSAAYFCASSPPSGIDNEQFFGPGTRLTVL.

The chain combines TRBV2 with TRBJ2-1; 9 positions agree with TRBD1. With V trimmed by 4 bases and J by 2 bases, 3 bases remained unmatched. From germline, CDR1 is SNHLY and CDR2 FYNNEI. There are 15 residues in the CDR3. This chain's CDR3 is CASSGTGETYNEQFF. The CDR3 bases are TGTGCCAGCAGTGGGACAGGGGAGACCTACAATGAGCAGTTCTTC.

The chain has TRBV27 and TRBJ2-6; 9 bases align to TRBD1. This CDR3 contains 16 residues. Germline V gives CDR1 MNHEY, CDR2 SMNVEV (reference sequence). J gave up 4 bases and V 5 bases, and 6 bases lay outside the gene matches. CDR3: CASSRGQGSGANVLTF. The CDR3 bases are TGTGCCAGCAGTCGGGGACAGGGTAGCGGGGCCAACGTCCTGACTTTC.

This chain connects TRBV27 to TRBJ2-5; TRBD1 aligns across 11 bases. The J call is doubtful: the DNA matches TRBJ2-7 better. The germline CDR1 and CDR2 sequences are MNHEY and SMNVEV (reference sequence). The CDR3 sequence is 15 residues long. CDR3: CASSSGQGVADEQYF. CDR3 bases: TGTGCCAGCAGCTCGGGACAGGGGGTAGCGGACGAGCAGTACTTC.

J is TRBJ2-1 and V is TRBV5-4, with 7 bases aligning to TRBD2. This CDR3 contains 16 residues. Germline assignment: CDR1 SGHNT and CDR2 YYREEE (reference sequence). V was pared by 3 bases and J by 9 bases, with 15 bases of the junction left unmatched. CDR3 loop: CASSSGTTSGTLEQFF. The CDR3 DNA is TGTGCCAGCAGCTCGGGGACTACCTCCGGGACTCTTGAGCAGTTCTTC.

The CDR3 region has the DNA TGTGCCAGCAGCCGAGGTGGGGGAGGGCCCGTCGAGCAGTACTTC. Its translation is CASSRGGGGPVEQYF. The chain recombines TRBV7-2 with TRBJ2-7; TRBD2 matches at 7 bases. Germline V CDR1 and CDR2: SGHTA, FQGNSA. This CDR3 is built from 15 residues. V lost 5 bases, J lost 6 bases, and 13 bases stayed unmatched.

The chain has TRBV5-1 and TRBJ2-1; tentative D call: TRBD2 (5 bases). The germline V and J ends were trimmed by 1 base and 10 bases, with 9 bases remaining between them. Germline assignment: CDR1 SGHRS and CDR2 YFSETQ. This CDR3 has 12 amino acids. The CDR3 reads CASSLTGREQFF. CDR3 DNA: TGCGCCAGCAGCTTGACGGGAAGGGAGCAGTTCTTC.

The CDR3 region has the DNA TGTGCCTGGAGTTTGGAGCGGCGGGGCAATGAGCAGTTCTTC. It is translated as CAWSLERRGNEQFF. The rearrangement uses TRBV30 and TRBJ2-1, with D possibly being TRBD2 (6 bases). Germline V gene data show CDR1 as GTSNPN and CDR2 as SVGIG (reference sequence). The CDR3 totals 14 residues. The V end lost 2 bases, the J end lost 6 bases, and 14 bases lay between the germline ends. The variable domain in full, with the rest retrieved from reference TRBV30 and TRBJ2-1, is SQTIHQWPATLVQPVGSPLSLECTVEGTSNPNLYWYRQAAGRGLQLLFYSVGIGQISSEVPQNLSASRPQDRQFILSSKKLLLSDSGFYLCAWSLERRGNEQFFGPGTRLTVL.

The J gene is TRBJ2-3, the V gene TRBV7-9, with TRBD2 as a possible D gene (5 bases). The CDR3 consists of 16 residues. CDR1 is SEHNR and CDR2 is FQNEAQ in the germline V gene (reference sequence). V lost 2 bases to trimming and J lost 0 bases, with 12 bases between them. DNA for the CDR3: TGTGCCAGCAGCTTAAGCGGAGACCCTAGCACAGATACGCAGTATTTT. Translating it yields CASSLSGDPSTDTQYF.

This sequence joins TRBV28 and TRBJ1-1; 9 bases match TRBD1. The CDR3 consists of 14 residues. Germline CDR1 MDHEN, CDR2 SYDVKM. J was trimmed by 11 bases and V by 4 bases; bases with no gene match: 11. The CDR3 is CASSSIQLGQGAFF. Here the CDR3 DNA reads TGTGCCAGCAGTTCAATCCAATTGGGACAGGGTGCTTTCTTT.

This clone appeared a few times. This chain connects TRBV29-1 to TRBJ2-3; 9 bases map to TRBD2. Germline CDR1 SQVTM, CDR2 ANQGSEA. Germline trimming cut 1 base from V and 1 base from J; bases unmatched to any gene: 12. This CDR3 region has 18 residues. The CDR3 protein is CSVEGGPSGTGGTDTQYF. The CDR3 DNA reads as TGCAGCGTTGAAGGGGGGCCTAGCGGGACCGGGGGCACAGATACGCAGTATTTT.